These T cell receptor beta chains were read from a single sample in a study. One entry per CDR3 protein, called by TCRdb with MiXCR from the RT-PCR reads. The sample lists fewer than 800,000 distinct CDR3 sequences, 12% to 15% seen once, with roughly 3.9% in the top ten. The material sequenced was memory CD4+ T cells from blood. The source is a female donor in good health, serving as a healthy control. The CDR3 runs from the conserved cysteine through the conserved F or W. Each record gives: J gene, V gene, CDR3 protein.

J: TRBJ2-7
V: TRBV20-1
CDR3: CSAPGLAGGYEQYF

J: TRBJ2-3
V: TRBV24-1
CDR3: CATSDRRGYTDTQYF

J: TRBJ2-5
V: TRBV9
CDR3: CASSVGVEARETQYF

J: TRBJ2-3
V: TRBV10-3
CDR3: CAITQTGETDTQYF

J: TRBJ2-5
V: TRBV6-5
CDR3: CASRPLTGRGETQYF

J: TRBJ1-2
V: TRBV10-3
CDR3: CAISDPKGGSYGYGYTF

J: TRBJ2-2
V: TRBV7-6
CDR3: CASSLAAGELFF

J: TRBJ1-4
V: TRBV28
CDR3: CASRRTGVNEKLFF

J: TRBJ2-2
V: TRBV4-3
CDR3: CASSQVNRGGTGELFF

J: TRBJ2-3
V: TRBV6-1
CDR3: CASSPDRVADTQYF

J: TRBJ2-7
V: TRBV20-1
CDR3: CSARDQASGTYEQYF

J: TRBJ2-7
V: TRBV6-5
CDR3: CASSRVRTGTYEQYF

J: TRBJ2-1
V: TRBV7-3
CDR3: CASSTGPGDEQFF

J: TRBJ2-3
V: TRBV6-5
CDR3: CASSYSQGVVDTQYF

J: TRBJ1-3
V: TRBV20-1
CDR3: CSTSGYGNTIYF

J: TRBJ1-1
V: TRBV6-1
CDR3: CASSTTGSNTEAFF

J: TRBJ1-2
V: TRBV5-1
CDR3: CASSTGQGDGYTF

J: TRBJ1-2
V: TRBV18
CDR3: CASSPVLQNYGYTF

J: TRBJ2-5
V: TRBV2
CDR3: CASNPGTGDETQYF

J: TRBJ2-3
V: TRBV5-1
CDR3: CASSLYSGRAGDTQYF

J: TRBJ1-2
V: TRBV7-2
CDR3: CASSPGDRSQGYTF

J: TRBJ1-4
V: TRBV27
CDR3: CASSPTRGNEKLFF

J: TRBJ2-1
V: TRBV7-2
CDR3: CASSQRLAWNEQFF

J: TRBJ2-7
V: TRBV5-1
CDR3: CASSLRPEGEQYF

J: TRBJ1-2
V: TRBV30
CDR3: CAWRITGGYGYTF

J: TRBJ1-2
V: TRBV28
CDR3: CASSLRGAFNYGYTF

J: TRBJ2-3
V: TRBV20-1
CDR3: CSARVTGLEAQYF

J: TRBJ2-7
V: TRBV20-1
CDR3: CSAPPFSSYEQYF

J: TRBJ2-2
V: TRBV24-1
CDR3: CATSDQRTGIDTGELFF

J: TRBJ2-5
V: TRBV5-1
CDR3: CASYLAPVQETQYF

J: TRBJ1-3
V: TRBV5-1
CDR3: CASSFQGQEGNTIYF

J: TRBJ1-1
V: TRBV30
CDR3: CAWVAGGYEAFF

J: TRBJ1-6
V: TRBV12-3/TRBV12-4
CDR3: CASSLGINSPLHF

J: TRBJ2-6
V: TRBV5-6
CDR3: CASRLRGLAGANVLTF

J: TRBJ1-2
V: TRBV25-1
CDR3: CASSGGTGVGGYTF

J: TRBJ1-4
V: TRBV12-3/TRBV12-4
CDR3: CASTLTGGLEKLFF

J: TRBJ2-1
V: TRBV9
CDR3: CASSVEVGNRNEQFF

J: TRBJ1-2
V: TRBV29-1
CDR3: CSDRENYGYTF

J: TRBJ1-5
V: TRBV20-1
CDR3: CSGTGGAEQPQHF

J: TRBJ2-2
V: TRBV6-5
CDR3: CASSPILAGGQLFF

J: TRBJ2-7
V: TRBV20-1
CDR3: CSARGLGAYEQYF

J: TRBJ1-4
V: TRBV20-1
CDR3: CSAREHRVNPANEKLFF

J: TRBJ2-6
V: TRBV20-1
CDR3: CSAMASGPWTGANVLTF

J: TRBJ2-2
V: TRBV20-1
CDR3: CSARAPGASGTRELFF

J: TRBJ2-2
V: TRBV11-2
CDR3: CASSLVPSGTGGELFF

J: TRBJ1-1
V: TRBV29-1
CDR3: CSVDSGSRFEAFF

J: TRBJ2-7
V: TRBV3-1
CDR3: CASSGNAVGQVSYEQYF

J: TRBJ1-2
V: TRBV10-3
CDR3: CAISDKSGNYGYTF

J: TRBJ2-1
V: TRBV27
CDR3: CASKTTEAYNEQFF

J: TRBJ2-2
V: TRBV5-1
CDR3: CATGGTAGNTGELFF

J: TRBJ1-1
V: TRBV7-2
CDR3: CASSIWTGGSGEAFF

J: TRBJ2-1
V: TRBV4-3
CDR3: CASSQDLLRGEPTGEGHMEQFF

J: TRBJ2-7
V: TRBV5-1
CDR3: CASSLEASRNYEQYF